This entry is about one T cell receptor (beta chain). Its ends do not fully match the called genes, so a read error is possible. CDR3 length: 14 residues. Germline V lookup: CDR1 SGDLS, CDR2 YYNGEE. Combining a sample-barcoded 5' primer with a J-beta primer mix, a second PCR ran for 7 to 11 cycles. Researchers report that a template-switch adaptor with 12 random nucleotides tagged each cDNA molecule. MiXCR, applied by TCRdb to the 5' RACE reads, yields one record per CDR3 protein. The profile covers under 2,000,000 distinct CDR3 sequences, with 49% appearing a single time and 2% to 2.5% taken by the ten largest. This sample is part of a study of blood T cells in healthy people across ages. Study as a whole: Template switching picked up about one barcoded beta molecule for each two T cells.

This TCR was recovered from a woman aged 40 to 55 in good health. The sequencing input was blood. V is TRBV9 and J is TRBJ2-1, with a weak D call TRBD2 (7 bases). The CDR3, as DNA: TGTACCAGCAGCGCGGGGGCCCCCGGTAAGGAGCAGTTCTTC. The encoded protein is CTSSAGAPGKEQFF.